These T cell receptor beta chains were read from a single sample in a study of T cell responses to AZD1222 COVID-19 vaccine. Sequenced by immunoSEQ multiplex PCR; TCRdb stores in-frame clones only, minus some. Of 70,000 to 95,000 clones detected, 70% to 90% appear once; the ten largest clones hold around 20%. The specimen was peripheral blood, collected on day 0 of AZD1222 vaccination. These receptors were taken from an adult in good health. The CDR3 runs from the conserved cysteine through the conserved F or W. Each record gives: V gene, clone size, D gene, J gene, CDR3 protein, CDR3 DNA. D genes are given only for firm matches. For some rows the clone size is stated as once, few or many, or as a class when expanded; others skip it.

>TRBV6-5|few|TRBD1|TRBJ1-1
CASSFSTGLLTEAFF
TGTGCCAGCAGTTTTTCGACAGGGCTCCTCACTGAAGCTTTCTTT
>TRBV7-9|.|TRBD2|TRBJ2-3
CASSLGTSGSRTDTQYF
TGCGCCAGCAGCTTAGGGACTAGCGGGAGTCGGACAGATACGCAGTATTTT
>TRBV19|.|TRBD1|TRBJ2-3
CASSSGTGARSDTQYF
TGTGCCAGTAGTTCGGGGACAGGGGCGAGATCAGATACGCAGTATTTT
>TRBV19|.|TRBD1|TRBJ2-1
CASRRQGTSNNEQFF
TGTGCCAGTAGAAGACAGGGGACCTCTAACAATGAGCAGTTCTTC
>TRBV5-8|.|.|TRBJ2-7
CASSWGRGRGTYEQYF
TGTGCCAGCAGCTGGGGAAGGGGTCGAGGTACCTACGAGCAGTACTTC
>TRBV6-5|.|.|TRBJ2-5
CASSRFPDRQETQYF
TGTGCCAGCAGCCGTTTTCCGGACAGACAAGAGACCCAGTACTTC
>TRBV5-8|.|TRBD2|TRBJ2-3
CASSFRRERGVATQYF
TGTGCCAGCAGCTTCCGGCGGGAGCGGGGGGTCGCAACGCAGTATTTT
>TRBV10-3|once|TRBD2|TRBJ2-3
CAITGLAGGKDTQYF
TGTGCCATCACCGGACTAGCGGGGGGGAAAGATACGCAGTATTTT
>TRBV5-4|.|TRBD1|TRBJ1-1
CASSLGGARTEAFF
TGTGCCAGCAGCCTAGGGGGCGCGAGAACTGAAGCTTTCTTT
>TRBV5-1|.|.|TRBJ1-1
CASSLPGGTEAFF
TGCGCCAGCAGCCTGCCCGGGGGCACTGAAGCTTTCTTT
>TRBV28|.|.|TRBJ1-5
CASSLTEHSQPQHF
TGTGCCAGCAGTCTGACAGAGCACAGTCAGCCCCAGCATTTT
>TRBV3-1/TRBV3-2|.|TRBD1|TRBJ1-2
CASSPRTGYGYTF
TGTGCCAGCAGCCCCAGGACAGGCTATGGCTACACCTTC
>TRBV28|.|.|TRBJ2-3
CASRDFSTDTQYF
TGTGCCAGCAGGGACTTTTCCACAGATACGCAGTATTTT
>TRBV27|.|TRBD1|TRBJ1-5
CASGVGDRGPYNQPQHF
TGTGCCAGCGGCGTTGGTGACAGGGGCCCTTACAATCAGCCCCAGCATTTT
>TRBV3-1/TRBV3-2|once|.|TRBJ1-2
CASSQDIEGYGYTF
TGTGCCAGCAGCCAAGATATAGAAGGATATGGCTACACCTTC
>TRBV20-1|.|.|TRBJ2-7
CSASSGAPYEQYF
TGCAGTGCTAGTAGCGGAGCCCCCTACGAGCAGTACTTC
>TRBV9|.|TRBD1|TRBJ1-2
CASSDWTGRGYGYTF
TGTGCCAGCAGCGATTGGACAGGCCGAGGCTATGGCTACACCTTC
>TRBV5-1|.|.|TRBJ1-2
CASSFGSGGAGYGYTF
TGCGCCAGCAGCTTTGGTTCCGGGGGCGCTGGCTATGGCTACACCTTC
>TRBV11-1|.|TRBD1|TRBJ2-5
CASSPRQGWDETQYF
TGTGCCAGCAGCCCTCGACAGGGGTGGGATGAGACCCAGTACTTC
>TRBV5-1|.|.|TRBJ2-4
CASSLVAENIQYF
TGCGCCAGCAGCTTGGTAGCAGAAAACATTCAGTACTTC
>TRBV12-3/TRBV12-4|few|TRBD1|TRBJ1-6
CASSSGGNSPLHF
TGTGCCAGCAGCTCAGGGGGCAATTCACCCCTCCACTTT
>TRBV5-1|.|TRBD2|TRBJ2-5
CASSFSGGAVETQYF
TGCGCCAGCAGCTTTAGCGGGGGGGCCGTAGAGACCCAGTACTTC
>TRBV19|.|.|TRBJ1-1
CASSSRDLGTEAFF
TGTGCCAGTAGTTCCAGGGACCTGGGGACTGAAGCTTTCTTT
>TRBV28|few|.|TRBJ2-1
CASSWLSNEQFF
TGTGCCAGCAGTTGGCTTTCCAATGAGCAGTTCTTC
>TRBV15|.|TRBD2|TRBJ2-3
CATSPASGESTDTQYF
TGTGCCACCAGCCCGGCTAGCGGGGAGAGCACAGATACGCAGTATTTT
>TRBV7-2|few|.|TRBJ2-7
CASKQGSAYEQYF
TGTGCCAGCAAGCAGGGCAGCGCCTACGAGCAGTACTTC
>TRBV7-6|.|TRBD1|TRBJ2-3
CASSLVTGANTDTQYF
TGTGCCAGCAGCTTAGTAACAGGGGCCAACACAGATACGCAGTATTTT
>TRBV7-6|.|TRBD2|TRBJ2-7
CASSSETSGGAKQYF
TGTGCCAGCAGCTCAGAGACTAGCGGGGGGGCAAAGCAGTACTTC
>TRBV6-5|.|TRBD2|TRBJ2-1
CASRSRASGNNEQFF
TGTGCCAGCAGGTCCCGGGCTAGCGGAAACAATGAGCAGTTCTTC
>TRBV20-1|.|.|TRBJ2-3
CSARDQNTQYF
TGCAGTGCTAGAGATCAAAATACGCAGTATTTT
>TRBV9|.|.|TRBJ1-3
CASSPASGNTIYF
TGTGCCAGCAGCCCGGCGTCTGGAAACACCATATATTTT
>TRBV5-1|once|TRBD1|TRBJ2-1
CASSNGQGVNEQFF
TGCGCCAGCAGCAACGGACAGGGGGTGAATGAGCAGTTCTTC
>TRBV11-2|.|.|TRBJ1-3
CASRGSGNTIYF
TGTGCCAGCAGGGGGTCTGGAAACACCATATATTTT
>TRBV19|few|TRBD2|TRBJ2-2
CASSMTGGGTGELFF
TGTGCCAGTAGTATGACCGGGGGGGGCACCGGGGAGCTGTTTTTT
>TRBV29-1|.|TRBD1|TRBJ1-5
CSVPRDREIYSNQPQHF
TGCAGCGTCCCACGGGACAGGGAAATTTATAGCAATCAGCCCCAGCATTTT
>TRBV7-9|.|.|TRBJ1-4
CASSLAGGNEKLFF
TGTGCCAGCAGCTTAGCGGGGGGTAATGAAAAACTGTTTTTT
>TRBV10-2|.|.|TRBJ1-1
CASSETGGKNTEAFF
TGCGCCAGCAGTGAGACTGGGGGTAAAAACACTGAAGCTTTCTTT
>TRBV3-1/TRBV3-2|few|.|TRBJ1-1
CASSQGGPREAFF
TGTGCCAGCAGCCAAGGGGGCCCCCGTGAAGCTTTCTTT
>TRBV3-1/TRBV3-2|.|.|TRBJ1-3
CASSQVGGNTIYF
TGTGCCAGCAGCCAAGTAGGGGGAAACACCATATATTTT
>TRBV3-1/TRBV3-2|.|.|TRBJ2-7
CASSPAPRRYEQYF
TGTGCCAGCAGCCCGGCCCCCCGGAGGTACGAGCAGTACTTC
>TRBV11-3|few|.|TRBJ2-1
CASSKRGEGYNEQFF
TGTGCCAGCAGCAAGAGGGGCGAGGGTTACAATGAGCAGTTCTTC
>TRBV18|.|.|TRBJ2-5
CASSPPTPQETQYF
TGTGCCAGCTCACCACCGACTCCACAAGAGACCCAGTACTTC
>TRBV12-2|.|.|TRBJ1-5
CASRGDSEWGGNQPQHF
TGTGCAAGTCGGGGGGACAGCGAATGGGGTGGCAATCAGCCCCAGCATTTT
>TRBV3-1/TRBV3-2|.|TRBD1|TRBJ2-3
CASSQGQGGTDTQYF
TGTGCCAGCAGCCAAGGACAGGGGGGGACGGATACGCAGTATTTT
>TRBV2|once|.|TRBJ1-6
CASRNSPLHF
TGTGCCAGCCGTAATTCACCCCTCCACTTT
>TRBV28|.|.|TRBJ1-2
CASSLLRPEGYGYTF
TGTGCCAGCAGTTTATTGAGGCCTGAGGGCTATGGCTACACCTTC
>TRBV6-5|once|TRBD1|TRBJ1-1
CASRQTGEDTEAFF
TGTGCCAGCCGTCAGACAGGGGAGGACACTGAAGCTTTCTTT
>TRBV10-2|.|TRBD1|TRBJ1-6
CASTKGQQNSPLHF
TGCGCCAGCACAAAGGGACAGCAGAATTCACCCCTCCACTTT
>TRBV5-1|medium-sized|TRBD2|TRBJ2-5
CASRRTSGRGETQYF
TGCGCCAGCAGACGGACTAGCGGGAGAGGGGAGACCCAGTACTTC
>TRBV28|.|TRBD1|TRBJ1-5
CASSPGQWPFGVSSNQPQHF
TGTGCCAGCAGTCCGGGACAGTGGCCCTTTGGGGTCTCGAGCAATCAGCCCCAGCATTTT